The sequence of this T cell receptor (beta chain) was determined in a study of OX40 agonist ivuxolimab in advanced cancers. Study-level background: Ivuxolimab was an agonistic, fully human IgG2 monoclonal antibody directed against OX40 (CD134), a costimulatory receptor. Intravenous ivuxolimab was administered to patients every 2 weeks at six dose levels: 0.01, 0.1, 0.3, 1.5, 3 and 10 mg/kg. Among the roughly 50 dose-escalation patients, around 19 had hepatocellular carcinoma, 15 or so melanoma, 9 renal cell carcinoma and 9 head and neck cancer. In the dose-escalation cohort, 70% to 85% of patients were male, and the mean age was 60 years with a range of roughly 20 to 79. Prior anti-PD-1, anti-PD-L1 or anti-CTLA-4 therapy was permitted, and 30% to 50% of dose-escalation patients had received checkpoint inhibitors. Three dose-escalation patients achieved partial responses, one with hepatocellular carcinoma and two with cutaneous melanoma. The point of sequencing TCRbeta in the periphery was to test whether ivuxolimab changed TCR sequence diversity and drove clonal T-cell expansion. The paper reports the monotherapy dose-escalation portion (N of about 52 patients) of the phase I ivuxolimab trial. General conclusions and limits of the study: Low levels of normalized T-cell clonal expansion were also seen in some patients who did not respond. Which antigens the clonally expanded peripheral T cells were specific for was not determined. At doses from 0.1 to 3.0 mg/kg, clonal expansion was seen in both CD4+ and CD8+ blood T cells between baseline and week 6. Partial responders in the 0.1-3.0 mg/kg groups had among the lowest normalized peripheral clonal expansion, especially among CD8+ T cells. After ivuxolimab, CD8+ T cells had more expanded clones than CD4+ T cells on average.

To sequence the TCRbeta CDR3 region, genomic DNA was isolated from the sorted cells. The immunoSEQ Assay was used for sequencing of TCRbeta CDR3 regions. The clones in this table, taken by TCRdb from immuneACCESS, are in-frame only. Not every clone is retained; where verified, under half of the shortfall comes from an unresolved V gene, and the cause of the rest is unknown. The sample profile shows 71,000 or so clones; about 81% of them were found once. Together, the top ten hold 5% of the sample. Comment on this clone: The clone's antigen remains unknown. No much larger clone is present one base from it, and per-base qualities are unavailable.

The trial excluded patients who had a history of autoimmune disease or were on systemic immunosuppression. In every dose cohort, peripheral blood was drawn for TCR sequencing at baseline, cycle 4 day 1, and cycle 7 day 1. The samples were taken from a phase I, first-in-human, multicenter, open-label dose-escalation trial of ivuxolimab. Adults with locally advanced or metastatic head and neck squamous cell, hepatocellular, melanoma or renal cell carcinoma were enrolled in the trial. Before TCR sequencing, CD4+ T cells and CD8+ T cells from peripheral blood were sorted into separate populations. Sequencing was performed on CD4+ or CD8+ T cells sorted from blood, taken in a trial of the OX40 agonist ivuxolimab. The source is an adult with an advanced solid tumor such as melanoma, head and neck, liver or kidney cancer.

The CDR3 protein is CASSSRGEGDTQYF. The DNA reads as follows: TGTGCCAGCAGCTCACGGGGGGAGGGAGATACGCAGTATTTT. The chain joins TRBV5-4 to TRBJ2-3, and 7 junction bases match TRBD2. Relative to germline, V is missing 3 bases and J is missing 5 bases, with 6 bases of the junction outside any gene match. The CDR3, cysteine through phenylalanine, is 14 amino acids long. The CDR3 DNA has 42 bases and is translated from base 1. The germline V gene encodes CDR1 SGHNT and CDR2 YYREEE (reference sequence).